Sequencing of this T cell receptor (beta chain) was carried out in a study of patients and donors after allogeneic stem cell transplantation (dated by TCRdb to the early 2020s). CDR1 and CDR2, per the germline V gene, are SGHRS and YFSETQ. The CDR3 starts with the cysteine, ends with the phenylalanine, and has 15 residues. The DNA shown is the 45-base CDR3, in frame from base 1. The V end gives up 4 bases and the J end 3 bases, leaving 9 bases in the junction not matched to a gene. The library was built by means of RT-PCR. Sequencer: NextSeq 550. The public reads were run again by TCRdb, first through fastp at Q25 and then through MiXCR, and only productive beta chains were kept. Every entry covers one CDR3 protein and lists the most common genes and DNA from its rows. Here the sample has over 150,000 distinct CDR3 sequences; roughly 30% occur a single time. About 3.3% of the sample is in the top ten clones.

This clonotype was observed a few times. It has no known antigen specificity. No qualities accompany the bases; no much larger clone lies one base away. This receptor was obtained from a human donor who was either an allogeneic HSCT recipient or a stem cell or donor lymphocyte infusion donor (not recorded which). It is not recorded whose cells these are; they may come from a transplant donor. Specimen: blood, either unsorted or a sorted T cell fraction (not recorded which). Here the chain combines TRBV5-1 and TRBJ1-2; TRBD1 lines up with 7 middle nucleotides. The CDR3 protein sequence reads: CASSHPDRDDYGYTF. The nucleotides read TGCGCCAGCAGCCACCCCGACAGGGACGACTATGGCTACACCTTC.